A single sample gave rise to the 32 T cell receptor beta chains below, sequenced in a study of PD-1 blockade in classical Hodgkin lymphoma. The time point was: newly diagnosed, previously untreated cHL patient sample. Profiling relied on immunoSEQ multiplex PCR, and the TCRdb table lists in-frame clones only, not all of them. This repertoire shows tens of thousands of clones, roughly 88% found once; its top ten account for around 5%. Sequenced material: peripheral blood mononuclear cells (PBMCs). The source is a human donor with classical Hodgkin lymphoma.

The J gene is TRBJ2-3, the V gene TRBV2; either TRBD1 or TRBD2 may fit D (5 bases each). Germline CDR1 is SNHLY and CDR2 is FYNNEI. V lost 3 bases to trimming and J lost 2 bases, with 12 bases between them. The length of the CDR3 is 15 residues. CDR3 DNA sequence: TGTGCCAGCAGTGAGAGCCCGGGACCCACAGATACGCAGTATTTT. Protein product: CASSESPGPTDTQYF.

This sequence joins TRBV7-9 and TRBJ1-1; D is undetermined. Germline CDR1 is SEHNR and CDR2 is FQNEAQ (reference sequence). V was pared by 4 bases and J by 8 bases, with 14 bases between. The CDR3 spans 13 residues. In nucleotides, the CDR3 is TGTGCCAGCAGCTCCCGGGGTGGCCCAGAAGCTTTCTTT. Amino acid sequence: CASSSRGGPEAFF.

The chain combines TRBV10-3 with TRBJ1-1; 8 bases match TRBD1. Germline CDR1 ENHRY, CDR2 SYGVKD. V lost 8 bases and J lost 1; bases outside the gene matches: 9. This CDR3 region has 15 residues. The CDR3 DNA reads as TGTGCCATCGGAGGACAGGGAGGGACGAACACTGAAGCTTTCTTT. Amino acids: CAIGGQGGTNTEAFF.

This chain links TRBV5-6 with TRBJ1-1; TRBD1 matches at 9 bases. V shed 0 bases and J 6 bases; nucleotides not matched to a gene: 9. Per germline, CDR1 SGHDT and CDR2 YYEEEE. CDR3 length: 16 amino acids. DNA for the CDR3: TGTGCCAGCAGCTTGGACAGGGGGCTAAGGGGAGCTGAAGCTTTCTTT. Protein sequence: CASSLDRGLRGAEAFF.

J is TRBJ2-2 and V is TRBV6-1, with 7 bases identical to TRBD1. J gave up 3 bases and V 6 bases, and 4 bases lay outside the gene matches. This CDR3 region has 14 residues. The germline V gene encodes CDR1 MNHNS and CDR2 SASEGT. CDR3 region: CASSVTGDTGELFF. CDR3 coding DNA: TGTGCCAGCAGCGTAACAGGGGACACCGGGGAGCTGTTTTTT.

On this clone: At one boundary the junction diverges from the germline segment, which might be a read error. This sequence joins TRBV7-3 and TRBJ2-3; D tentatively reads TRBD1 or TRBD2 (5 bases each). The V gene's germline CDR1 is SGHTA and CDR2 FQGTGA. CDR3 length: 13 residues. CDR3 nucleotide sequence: TGTGCCGGCAGCTCCGGGACCACCTCAAAGCAGTATTTT. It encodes CAGSSGTTSKQYF.

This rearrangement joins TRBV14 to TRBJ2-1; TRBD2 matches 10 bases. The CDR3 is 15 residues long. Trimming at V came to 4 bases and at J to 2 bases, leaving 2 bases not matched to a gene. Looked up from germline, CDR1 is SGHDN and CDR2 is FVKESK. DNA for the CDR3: TGTGCCAGCAGCCCCGGGACTAGCGCCTACAATGAGCAGTTCTTC. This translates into CASSPGTSAYNEQFF.

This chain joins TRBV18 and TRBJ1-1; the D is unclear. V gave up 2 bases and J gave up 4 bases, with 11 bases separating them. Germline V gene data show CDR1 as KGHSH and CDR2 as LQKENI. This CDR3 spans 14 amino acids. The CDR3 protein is CASSPIGSSTEAFF. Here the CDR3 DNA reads TGTGCCAGCTCACCAATAGGGTCGAGCACTGAAGCTTTCTTT.

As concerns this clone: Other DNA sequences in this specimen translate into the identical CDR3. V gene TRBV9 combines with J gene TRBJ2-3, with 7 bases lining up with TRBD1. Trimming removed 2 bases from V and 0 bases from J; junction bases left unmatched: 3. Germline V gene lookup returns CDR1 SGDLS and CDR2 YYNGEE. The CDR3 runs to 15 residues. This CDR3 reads CASSVGTVSTDTQYF. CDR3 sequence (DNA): TGTGCCAGCAGCGTTGGGACAGTGAGCACAGATACGCAGTATTTT.

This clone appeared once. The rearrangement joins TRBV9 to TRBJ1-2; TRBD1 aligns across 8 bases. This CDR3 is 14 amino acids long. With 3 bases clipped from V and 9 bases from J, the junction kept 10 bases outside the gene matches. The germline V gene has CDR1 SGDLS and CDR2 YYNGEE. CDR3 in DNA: TGTGCCAGCAGCGCCGAGTCAGGGGGCATTAGCTACACCTTC. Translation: CASSAESGGISYTF. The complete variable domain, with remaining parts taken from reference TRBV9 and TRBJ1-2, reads DSGVTQTPKHLITATGQRVTLRCSPRSGDLSVYWYQQSLDQGLQFLIQYYNGEERAKGNILERFSAQQFPDLHSELNLSSLELGDSALYFCASSAESGGISYTFGSGTRLTVV.

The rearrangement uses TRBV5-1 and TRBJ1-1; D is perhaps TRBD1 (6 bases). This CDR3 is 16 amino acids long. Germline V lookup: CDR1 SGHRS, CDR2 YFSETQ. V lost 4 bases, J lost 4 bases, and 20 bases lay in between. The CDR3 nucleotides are TGCGCCAGCAGCGGGGGTCCCAGGGGAGTACGCACTGAAGCTTTCTTT. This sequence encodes CASSGGPRGVRTEAFF.

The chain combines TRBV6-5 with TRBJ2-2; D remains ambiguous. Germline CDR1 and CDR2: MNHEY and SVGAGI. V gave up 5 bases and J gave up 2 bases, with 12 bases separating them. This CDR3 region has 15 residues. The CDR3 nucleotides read TGTGCCAGCAGTCCGAAAAATCCTAACACCGGGGAGCTGTTTTTT. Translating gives CASSPKNPNTGELFF.

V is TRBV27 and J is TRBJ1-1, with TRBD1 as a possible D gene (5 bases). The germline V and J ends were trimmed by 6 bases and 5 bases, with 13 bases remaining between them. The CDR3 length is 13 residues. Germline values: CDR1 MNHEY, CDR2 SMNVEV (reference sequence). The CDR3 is CASSLDGGTEAFF. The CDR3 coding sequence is TGTGCCAGCAGCCTAGACGGGGGAACTGAAGCTTTCTTT.

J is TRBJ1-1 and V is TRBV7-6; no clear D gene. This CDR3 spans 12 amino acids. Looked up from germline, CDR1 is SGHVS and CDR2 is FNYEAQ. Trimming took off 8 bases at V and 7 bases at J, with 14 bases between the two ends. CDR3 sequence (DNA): TGTGCCAGCGTAGGGAACGAGGTTGAAGCTTTCTTT. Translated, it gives CASVGNEVEAFF.

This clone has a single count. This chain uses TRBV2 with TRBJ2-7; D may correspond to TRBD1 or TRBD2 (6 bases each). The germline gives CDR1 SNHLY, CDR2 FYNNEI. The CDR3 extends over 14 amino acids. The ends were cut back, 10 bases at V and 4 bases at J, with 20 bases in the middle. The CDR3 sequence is CANRLGGSRYEQYV. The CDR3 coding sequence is TGTGCCAACCGATTGGGGGGCTCTCGGTACGAGCAGTACGTC.

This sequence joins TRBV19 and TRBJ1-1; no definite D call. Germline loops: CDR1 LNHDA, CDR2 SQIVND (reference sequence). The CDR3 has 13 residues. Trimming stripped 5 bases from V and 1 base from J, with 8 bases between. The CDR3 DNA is TGTGCCAGTAGTCCCGGGCAGAACACTGAAGCTTTCTTT. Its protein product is CASSPGQNTEAFF.

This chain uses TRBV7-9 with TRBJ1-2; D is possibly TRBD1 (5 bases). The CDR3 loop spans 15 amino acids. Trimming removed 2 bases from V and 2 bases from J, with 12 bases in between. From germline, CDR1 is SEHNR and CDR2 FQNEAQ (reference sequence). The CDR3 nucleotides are TGTGCCAGCAGCTTAAGGGTGGGGCTCAACTATGGCTACACCTTC. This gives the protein CASSLRVGLNYGYTF.

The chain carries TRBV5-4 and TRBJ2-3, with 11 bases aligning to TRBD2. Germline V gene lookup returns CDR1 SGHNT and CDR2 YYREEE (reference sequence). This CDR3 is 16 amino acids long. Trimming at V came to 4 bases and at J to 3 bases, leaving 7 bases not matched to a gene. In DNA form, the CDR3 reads TGTGCCAGCAGCCGTACTAGCGGGAGCGGGACAGATACGCAGTATTTT. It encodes CASSRTSGSGTDTQYF.

The CDR3 DNA reads as TGTGCCAGCAGTTTAGGGAAAGGTTTGAAAGGCTACACCTTC. Its protein product is CASSLGKGLKGYTF. V and J are TRBV28 and TRBJ1-2, with D uncertain. Germline V gives CDR1 MDHEN, CDR2 SYDVKM. Trimming removed 2 bases from V and 8 bases from J, with 15 bases in between. The CDR3 contains 14 residues.

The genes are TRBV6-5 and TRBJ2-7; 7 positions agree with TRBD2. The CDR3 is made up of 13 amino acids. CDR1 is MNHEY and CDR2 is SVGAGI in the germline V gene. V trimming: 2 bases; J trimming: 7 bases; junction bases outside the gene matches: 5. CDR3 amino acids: CASSYREAVEQYF. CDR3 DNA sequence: TGTGCCAGCAGTTACCGGGAGGCGGTAGAGCAGTACTTC.

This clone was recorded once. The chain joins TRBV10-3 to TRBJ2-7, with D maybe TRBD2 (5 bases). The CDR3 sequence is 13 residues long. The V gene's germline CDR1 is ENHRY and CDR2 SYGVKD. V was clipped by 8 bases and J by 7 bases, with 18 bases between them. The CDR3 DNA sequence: TGTGCCATCCGGGATCCCACGGATAGGGAGCAGTACGTC. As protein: CAIRDPTDREQYV.

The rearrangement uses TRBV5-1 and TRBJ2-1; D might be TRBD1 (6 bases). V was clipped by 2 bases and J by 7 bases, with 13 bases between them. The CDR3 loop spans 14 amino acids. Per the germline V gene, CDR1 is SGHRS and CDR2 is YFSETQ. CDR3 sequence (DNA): TGCGCCAGCAGCTTCGGGCAGGGGAAGAATGAGCAGTTCTTC. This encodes CASSFGQGKNEQFF.

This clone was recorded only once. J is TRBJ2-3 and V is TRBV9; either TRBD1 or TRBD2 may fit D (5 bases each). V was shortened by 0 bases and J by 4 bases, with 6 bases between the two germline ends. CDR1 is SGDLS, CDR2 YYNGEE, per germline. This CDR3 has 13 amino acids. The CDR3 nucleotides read TGTGCCAGCAGCGTAGGGGGGTCAGATACGCAGTATTTT. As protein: CASSVGGSDTQYF.

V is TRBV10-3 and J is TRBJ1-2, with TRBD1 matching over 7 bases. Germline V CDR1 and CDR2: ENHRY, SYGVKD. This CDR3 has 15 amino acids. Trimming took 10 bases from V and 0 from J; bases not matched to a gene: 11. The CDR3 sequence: CATQGGGATNYGYTF. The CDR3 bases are TGTGCCACCCAGGGGGGAGGCGCAACTAACTATGGCTACACCTTC.

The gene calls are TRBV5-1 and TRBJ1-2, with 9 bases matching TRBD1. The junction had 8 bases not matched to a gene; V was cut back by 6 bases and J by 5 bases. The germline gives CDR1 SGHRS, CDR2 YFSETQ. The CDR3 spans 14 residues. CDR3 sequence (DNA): TGCGCCAGCACCGAAACAGGGGGCCGGTATGGCTACACCTTC. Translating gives CASTETGGRYGYTF.

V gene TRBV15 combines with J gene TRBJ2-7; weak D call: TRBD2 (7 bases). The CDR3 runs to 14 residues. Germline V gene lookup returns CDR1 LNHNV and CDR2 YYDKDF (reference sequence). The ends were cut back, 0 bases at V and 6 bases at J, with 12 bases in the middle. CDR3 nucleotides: TGTGCCACCAGCAGAGACAGGGGACTACTCGAGCAGTACTTC. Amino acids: CATSRDRGLLEQYF.

CDR3 DNA: TGTGCCAGCAGAGCCTGGGCAGGGCCAACCTACAATGAGCAGTTCTTC. Amino acids: CASRAWAGPTYNEQFF. The J gene is TRBJ2-1, the V gene TRBV25-1; maybe TRBD1 (5 bases). CDR1 is MGHDK and CDR2 is SYGVNS in the germline V gene. The CDR3 spans 16 residues. V was cut by 6 bases and J by 2 bases, with 17 bases left in between.

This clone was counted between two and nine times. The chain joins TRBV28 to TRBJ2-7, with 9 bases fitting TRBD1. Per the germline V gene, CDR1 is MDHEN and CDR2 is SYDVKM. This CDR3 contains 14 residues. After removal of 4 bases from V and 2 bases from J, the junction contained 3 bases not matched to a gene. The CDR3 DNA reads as TGTGCCAGCAGTTCGGGACAGGGACCCTACGAGCAGTACGTC. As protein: CASSSGQGPYEQYV.

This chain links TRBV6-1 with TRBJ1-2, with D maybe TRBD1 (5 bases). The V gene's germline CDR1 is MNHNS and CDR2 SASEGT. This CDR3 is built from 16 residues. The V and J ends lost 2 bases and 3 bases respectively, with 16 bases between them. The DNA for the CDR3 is TGTGCCAGCAGTGAACGGGGCCGTGCCCAGGACTATGGCTACACCTTC. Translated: CASSERGRAQDYGYTF.

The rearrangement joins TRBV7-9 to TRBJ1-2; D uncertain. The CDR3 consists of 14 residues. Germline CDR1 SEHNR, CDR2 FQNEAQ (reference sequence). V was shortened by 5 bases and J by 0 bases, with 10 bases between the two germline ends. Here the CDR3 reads CASSQTSTNYGYTF. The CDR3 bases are TGTGCCAGCAGCCAGACGAGCACTAACTATGGCTACACCTTC.

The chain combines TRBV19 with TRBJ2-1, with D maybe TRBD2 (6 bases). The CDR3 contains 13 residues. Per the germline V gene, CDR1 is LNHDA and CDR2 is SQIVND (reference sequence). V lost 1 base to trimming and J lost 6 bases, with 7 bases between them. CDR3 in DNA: TGTGCCAGTAGTATAGCGGGAGCCAATGAGCAGTTCTTC. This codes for CASSIAGANEQFF.

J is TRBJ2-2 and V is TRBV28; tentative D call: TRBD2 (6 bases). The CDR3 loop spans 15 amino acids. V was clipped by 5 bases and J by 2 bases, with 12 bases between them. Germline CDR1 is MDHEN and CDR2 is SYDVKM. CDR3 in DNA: TGTGCCAGCAGTGTTCCCGGGACTAACACCGGGGAGCTGTTTTTT. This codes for CASSVPGTNTGELFF.